A selection of T cell receptor beta chains follows, all from one sample in a study of identical twins. TCRdb analysed the 5' RACE reads with MiXCR anew, one entry per CDR3 protein. In the table there are hundreds of thousands of distinct CDR3 sequences, roughly 6.2% of which are singletons. Sequencing was performed on naive T cells sorted from blood. The receptors stem from a man between 18 and 35 years old in good health. The CDR3 runs from the conserved cysteine through the conserved F or W. Each record gives: V gene, clone size, D gene, J gene, CDR3 DNA, CDR3 protein. A D gene is named only where the DNA matches it firmly. The listing skips clone size in some rows; elsewhere it reads once, few, many or a size class.

TRBV12-3/TRBV12-4	many	NA	TRBJ2-1	TGTGCCAGCAGTTTAGGGTGGGCAACGCCGGCCGAGCAGTTCTTC	CASSLGWATPAEQFF
TRBV6-2/TRBV6-3	many	NA	TRBJ2-1	TGTGCCAGCAGAGAACGGGGATGGGTTGGTAATGAGCAGTTCTTC	CASRERGWVGNEQFF
TRBV5-6	many	NA	TRBJ1-5	TGTGCCAGCAGCTATAGACCCGATCAGCCCCAGCATTTT	CASSYRPDQPQHF
TRBV9	many	NA	TRBJ1-1	TGTGCCAGCAGTCAACCGGGGAACACTGAAGCTTTCTTT	CASSQPGNTEAFF
TRBV11-3	NA	NA	TRBJ2-4	TGTGCCAGCAGCCCCCCGTTTGAACGGAGCAAAAACATTCAGTACTTC	CASSPPFERSKNIQYF
TRBV7-9	NA	NA	TRBJ1-1	TGTGCCAGCACGGGGCCGAGGAACACTGAAGCTTTCTTT	CASTGPRNTEAFF
TRBV15	NA	NA	TRBJ2-7	TGTGCCACCAGCAGAGTCCTAACAGGCGGCGAGCAGTACTTC	CATSRVLTGGEQYF
TRBV20-1	NA	TRBD2	TRBJ2-3	TGCAGTGCTAGGGCTAGCGGGAAGGCAGATACGCAGTATTTT	CSARASGKADTQYF
TRBV6-2/TRBV6-3	many	TRBD2	TRBJ2-1	TGTGCCAGCAGTTTCTCGGGACTAGCGGGTCCCCGGGAGTTCTTC	CASSFSGLAGPREFF
TRBV28	few	TRBD1	TRBJ2-7	TGTGCCAGCAGTAAAAAACACAGGGGTTCTCCCTACGAGCAGTACTTC	CASSKKHRGSPYEQYF
TRBV29-1	many	TRBD1	TRBJ1-2	TGCAGCGCCTCACCCGGACAGGGAAGGGAGGGCTACACCTTC	CSASPGQGREGYTF
TRBV20-1	NA	NA	TRBJ2-5	TGCAGTGCTAGAGGCTCCCGGGACTCTCAAGAGACCCAGTACTTC	CSARGSRDSQETQYF
TRBV2	few	TRBD2	TRBJ2-1	TGTGCCAGCAGGGGACTAGCGGGAAGGGGGAAACCGCACAATGAGCAGTTCTTC	CASRGLAGRGKPHNEQFF
TRBV2	NA	NA	TRBJ2-2	TGTGCCAGCAGTGTAGGGGCGAATTGGAACACCGGGGAGCTGTTTTTT	CASSVGANWNTGELFF
TRBV7-2	many	TRBD1	TRBJ1-2	TGTGCCAGCAGCTTAGCACAGGGGGGATATGGCTACACCTTC	CASSLAQGGYGYTF
TRBV20-1	many	TRBD2	TRBJ2-3	TGCAGTGCTAGCCTAGCGGGGAGCACAGATACGCAGTATTTT	CSASLAGSTDTQYF
TRBV6-1	few	NA	TRBJ1-1	TGTGCCAGCAGTGAAAGTGTAACTGAAGCTTTCTTT	CASSESVTEAFF
TRBV28	NA	NA	TRBJ2-2	TGTGCCAGCAGCCGATATTTAGACACCGGGGAGCTGTTTTTT	CASSRYLDTGELFF
TRBV6-5	many	TRBD1	TRBJ2-2	TGTGCCAGCAGTTACGGGACAGGGGCCCCCGGGGAGCTGTTTTTT	CASSYGTGAPGELFF
TRBV7-2	many	TRBD2	TRBJ2-1	TGTGCCAGCAGCTCTGACCGGGAGGGCACCTACAATGAGCAGTTCTTC	CASSSDREGTYNEQFF
TRBV10-3	few	NA	TRBJ2-1	TGTGCCATCAGCAAACCACCCAAGGGACAAGGCAAGGTCAGCTCCTACAATGAGCAGTTCTTC	CAISKPPKGQGKVSSYNEQFF
TRBV12-3/TRBV12-4	few	NA	TRBJ2-1	TGTGCCAGCAGTTTAAATGAAGGCAATGAGCAGTTCTTC	CASSLNEGNEQFF
TRBV7-3	few	NA	TRBJ2-7	TGTGCCAGCAGCCCACTAGATTCAGGCTCGGACGAGCAGTACTTC	CASSPLDSGSDEQYF
TRBV6-2/TRBV6-3	few	NA	TRBJ1-4	TGTGCCAGCAGAAGGGCAGGGGAAGAAAAACTGTTTTTT	CASRRAGEEKLFF
TRBV9	NA	TRBD1	TRBJ2-2	TGTGCCAGCAGCGTCCCTCGGACAGGGGGCGGCACCGGGGAGCTGTTTTTT	CASSVPRTGGGTGELFF
TRBV28	many	TRBD2	TRBJ2-7	TGTGCCAGCAGTTTATGGTCTAGCGGGAGCACCTCTGTATTCGAGCAGTACTTC	CASSLWSSGSTSVFEQYF
TRBV4-3	NA	NA	TRBJ1-4	TGCGCCAGCAGCCAAGATGTCGGTTGGGGGGCGGGTGAAAAACTGTTTTTT	CASSQDVGWGAGEKLFF